This entry lists 28 T cell receptor beta chains sequenced from one sample in a study of monozygotic twins with inflammatory bowel disease. After re-calling the 5' RACE reads, TCRdb lists one entry per CDR3 protein, DNA absent. The data show some 450,000 distinct CDR3 sequences, and the top ten clones hold 2% to 3%. The sequenced sample was blood. These receptors were obtained from a human donor with ulcerative colitis or Crohn's disease, or a healthy co-twin of an affected twin (not recorded which).

The gene calls are TRBV14 and TRBJ2-1; TCRdb picks TRBD1, but there is no DNA to check that call. There are 13 residues in the CDR3. Germline-derived CDR1 and CDR2 are SGHDN and FVKESK. The CDR3 is CASSRGDRPEQFF.

V gene TRBV5-1 combines with J gene TRBJ2-5; the D call of TRBD2 rests on TCRdb alone, since no DNA is present to check it. Germline assignment: CDR1 SGHRS and CDR2 YFSETQ. This CDR3 spans 16 amino acids. CDR3 sequence: CASSLGLAGVGEAQYF. Using reference TRBV5-1 and TRBJ2-5 for the parts outside the CDR3, the full variable domain is KAGVTQTPRYLIKTRGQQVTLSCSPISGHRSVSWYQQTPGQGLQFLFEYFSETQRNKGNFPGRFSGRQFSNSRSEMNVSTLELGDSALYLCASSLGLAGVGEAQYFGPGTRLLVL.

The chain has TRBV7-2 and TRBJ1-1. This CDR3 has 13 residues. Germline V CDR1 and CDR2: SGHTA, FQGNSA. The chain's CDR3 is CASSLKYGTEAFF.

The rearrangement links TRBV15 to TRBJ2-7; TCRdb designates TRBD2, a call that cannot be tested without DNA. The germline gives CDR1 LNHNV, CDR2 YYDKDF (reference sequence). CDR3 length: 14 amino acids. CDR3: CATSRVSGEVEQYF.

This sequence joins TRBV5-1 and TRBJ2-2. The CDR3 has 12 amino acids. The germline V gene has CDR1 SGHRS and CDR2 YFSETQ. The CDR3 loop is CASQRNTGELFF. The whole variable domain, filled in from reference TRBV5-1 and TRBJ2-2, reads KAGVTQTPRYLIKTRGQQVTLSCSPISGHRSVSWYQQTPGQGLQFLFEYFSETQRNKGNFPGRFSGRQFSNSRSEMNVSTLELGDSALYLCASQRNTGELFFGEGSRLTVL.

The chain uses TRBV5-1 and TRBJ1-1; with no DNA, the TCRdb D assignment of TRBD1 cannot be verified. Germline lookup yields CDR1 SGHRS and CDR2 YFSETQ. The CDR3 consists of 17 residues. The CDR3 is CASSSSDREEVNTEAFF.

V is TRBV12-3 or TRBV12-4 and J is TRBJ1-5; TCRdb's assignment of TRBD1 cannot be checked, as there is no DNA. The CDR3 sequence is 14 residues long. The CDR3 loop reads CASSLQQGNQPQHF.

The chain carries TRBV4-3 and TRBJ2-1. The CDR3 is 15 residues long. Germline V gene data show CDR1 as LGHNA and CDR2 as YSLEER. CDR3 residues: CASSQDAGFNNEQFF.

This chain connects TRBV6-1 to TRBJ2-5; TCRdb returns TRBD1, unconfirmable since there is no DNA. The CDR3 loop spans 15 amino acids. CDR1 MNHNS and CDR2 SASEGT come from the germline V gene. CDR3: CASNLRDGGQETQYF.

The V call is TRBV5-5, the J call TRBJ2-7. The CDR3 extends over 13 amino acids. The germline V gene has CDR1 SGHKS and CDR2 YYEKEE (reference sequence). CDR3: CASSHTVTYEQYF.

The V and J genes are TRBV18 and TRBJ1-2; TCRdb picks TRBD1, but there is no DNA to check that call. The CDR3 is 14 residues long. Germline CDR1 KGHSH, CDR2 LQKENI. The CDR3 spells CASSPPGQAYGYTF.

The chain uses TRBV28 and TRBJ1-3. The CDR3 length is 17 residues. The germline V gene has CDR1 MDHEN and CDR2 SYDVKM. The CDR3 is CASSLWGQLSSGNTIYF.

CDR3 amino acids: CASSSGAGGRGAQYF. The rearrangement links TRBV7-2 to TRBJ2-3; lacking DNA, the TRBD2 call made by TCRdb goes unchecked. This CDR3 spans 15 amino acids. CDR1 is SGHTA and CDR2 is FQGNSA in the germline V gene.

J is TRBJ2-7 and V is TRBV7-9; lacking DNA, the TRBD1 call made by TCRdb goes unchecked. CDR3 size: 14 residues. Germline values: CDR1 SEHNR, CDR2 FQNEAQ (reference sequence). The CDR3 sequence is CASSPRGYTYEQYF.

J is TRBJ2-1 and V is TRBV4-1; TCRdb's assignment of TRBD1 cannot be checked, as there is no DNA. Per the germline V gene, CDR1 is MGHRA and CDR2 is YSYEKL. The CDR3 sequence is 14 residues long. The CDR3 protein is CASSQGTGYNEQFF.

The CDR3 spells CAWMVNTEAFF. The genes are TRBV30 and TRBJ1-1. CDR1 is GTSNPN, CDR2 SVGIG, per germline (reference sequence). The CDR3 is made up of 11 amino acids.

The V call is TRBV12-3 or TRBV12-4, the J call TRBJ1-2. The CDR3 is 13 amino acids. CDR3 protein: CASTDDRNYGYTF.

The rearrangement joins TRBV7-9 to TRBJ1-1. CDR1 is SEHNR and CDR2 is FQNEAQ in the germline V gene (reference sequence). CDR3 length equals 15 residues. CDR3 protein: CASSSARGMNTEAFF.

The chain is built from TRBV5-6 and TRBJ1-1; TCRdb calls TRBD1, which cannot be checked without DNA. The CDR3 contains 12 residues. CDR1 and CDR2 (germline): SGHDT, YYEEEE. The CDR3 sequence is CASSSNRAEAFF.

The V and J genes are TRBV20-1 and TRBJ2-3; TCRdb picks TRBD1, but there is no DNA to check that call. The germline CDR1 and CDR2 sequences are DFQATT and SNEGSKA (reference sequence). The CDR3 is made up of 16 amino acids. The CDR3 region is CSARDLAGANTDTQYF.

V and J are TRBV5-1 and TRBJ2-3. CDR3 size: 13 residues. Germline V gene sequence: CDR1 SGHRS, CDR2 YFSETQ. CDR3 residues: CASSWGFTDTQYF.

The CDR3 is CSVAGLFEEQYF. This rearrangement joins TRBV29-1 to TRBJ2-7; TCRdb picks TRBD2, but there is no DNA to check that call. CDR3 length equals 12 residues. In germline, CDR1 is SQVTM, CDR2 ANQGSEA.

The chain combines TRBV11-2 with TRBJ2-4; checking the TCRdb D call of TRBD2 is not possible without DNA. The CDR3 contains 18 residues. Per germline, CDR1 SGHAT and CDR2 FQNNGV. The CDR3 spells CASSLLAGGALTKNIQYF.

V and J are TRBV6-1 and TRBJ1-3; the D gene TCRdb calls, TRBD1, cannot be checked with no DNA. The CDR3 sequence is 14 residues long. Germline V gene lookup returns CDR1 MNHNS and CDR2 SASEGT. This CDR3 reads CASSERGRGNTIYF.

The J gene is TRBJ2-7, the V gene TRBV27; TCRdb names TRBD2, which stays unverified in the absence of DNA. CDR1 MNHEY and CDR2 SMNVEV come from the germline V gene (reference sequence). This CDR3 comprises 16 residues. The chain's CDR3 is CASSRKPGTTIVEQYF.

This chain links TRBV5-6 with TRBJ1-5; absent DNA, TCRdb's TRBD1 call cannot be checked. The CDR3 spans 15 residues. Per germline, CDR1 SGHDT and CDR2 YYEEEE. The CDR3 here is CASSTGAGSNQPQHF.

V is TRBV19 and J is TRBJ1-2; TCRdb lists TRBD1, though no DNA is available to test this call. The CDR3 is 15 amino acids. From germline, CDR1 is LNHDA and CDR2 SQIVND (reference sequence). The CDR3 loop is CASSTSGQTNYGYTF.

This chain uses TRBV2 with TRBJ1-1; TCRdb names TRBD1, which stays unverified in the absence of DNA. The CDR3 loop spans 12 amino acids. The V gene's germline CDR1 is SNHLY and CDR2 FYNNEI. Here the CDR3 reads CASIRVGAEAFF.